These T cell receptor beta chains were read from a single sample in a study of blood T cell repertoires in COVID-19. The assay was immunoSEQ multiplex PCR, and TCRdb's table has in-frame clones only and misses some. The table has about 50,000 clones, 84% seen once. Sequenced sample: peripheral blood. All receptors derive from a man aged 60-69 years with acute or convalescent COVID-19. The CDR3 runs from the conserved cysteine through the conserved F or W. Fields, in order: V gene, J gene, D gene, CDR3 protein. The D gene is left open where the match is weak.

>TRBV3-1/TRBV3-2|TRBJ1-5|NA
CASSQGGTRVGNQPQHF
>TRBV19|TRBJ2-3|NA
CASSIYDTQYF
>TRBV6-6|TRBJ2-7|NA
CASRYITGDEQYF
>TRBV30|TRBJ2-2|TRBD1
CAWTPAVGQGENTGELFF
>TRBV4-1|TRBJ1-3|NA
CASSLTVLSGNTIYF
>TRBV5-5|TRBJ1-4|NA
CASSAPSATNEKLFF
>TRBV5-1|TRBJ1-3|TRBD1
CASSSADRVSGNTIYF
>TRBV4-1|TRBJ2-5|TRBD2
CASSRLAGTQETQYF
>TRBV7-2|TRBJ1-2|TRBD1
CASSSWDRDGYTF
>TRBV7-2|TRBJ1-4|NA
CASSLGTRNEKLFF
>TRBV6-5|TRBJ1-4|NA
CASSYYPDEKLFF
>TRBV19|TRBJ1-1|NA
CASSIRGNTEAFF
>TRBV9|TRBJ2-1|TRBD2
CASSPSGGTSGFIF
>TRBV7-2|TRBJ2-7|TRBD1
CASSSTGTYYEQYF
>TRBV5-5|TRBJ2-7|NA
CASSLARWSYEQYF
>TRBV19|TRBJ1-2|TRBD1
CASSPPTGHYGYTF
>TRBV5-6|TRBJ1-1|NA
CASSNTGNTEAFF
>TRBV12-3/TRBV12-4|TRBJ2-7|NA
CASSFRGEQYF
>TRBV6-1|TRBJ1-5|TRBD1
CASSEEGTGWEPQHF
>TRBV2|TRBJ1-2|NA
CASSERYGYTF
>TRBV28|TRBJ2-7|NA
CASAGVGFEQYF
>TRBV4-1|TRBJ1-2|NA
CASSQEGQATFGYTF
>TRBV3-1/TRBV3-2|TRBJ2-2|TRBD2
CASGAGVRTGELFF
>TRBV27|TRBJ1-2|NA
CASSLDRRGDYGYTF
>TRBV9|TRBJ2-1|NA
CASSVGSYNEQFF
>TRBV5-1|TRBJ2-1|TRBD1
CASRQDRSNNEQFF
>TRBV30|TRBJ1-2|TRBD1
CAWSYPDRDGYTF
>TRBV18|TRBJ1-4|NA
CASSPPVSRGGEKLFF
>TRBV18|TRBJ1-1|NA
CASSPSGFQNTEAFF
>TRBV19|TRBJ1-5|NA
CASSNRYNQPQHF
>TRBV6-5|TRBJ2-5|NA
CASSQNSQETQYF
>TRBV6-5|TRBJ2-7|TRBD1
CASREYRGSSYEQYF
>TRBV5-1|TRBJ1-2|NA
CASSLGSGNYGYTF
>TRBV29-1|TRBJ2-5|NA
CSGRTGPGAIQETQYF
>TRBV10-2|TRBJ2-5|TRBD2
CASSEWEGLGETQYF
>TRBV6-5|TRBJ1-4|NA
CASSYGRGGNEKLFF
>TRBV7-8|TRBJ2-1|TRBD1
CASSPQGQVNEQFF
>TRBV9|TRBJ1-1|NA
CASSPDRLTEAFF
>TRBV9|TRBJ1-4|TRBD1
CASSTSGTGNEKLFF
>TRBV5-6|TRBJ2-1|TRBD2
CASSGRLAGRRGEQFF
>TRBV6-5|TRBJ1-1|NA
CASRQGLTEAFF
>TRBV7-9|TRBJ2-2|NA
CASSQRQAGELFF
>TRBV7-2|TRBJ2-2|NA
CASSLRRGSTGELFF
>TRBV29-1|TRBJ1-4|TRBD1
CSVTGTGNEKLFF
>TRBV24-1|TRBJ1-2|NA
CATSDLVGPGESYTF